Below, one T cell receptor beta chain is given with its context. What it binds is unknown. The sample is drawn from a study of cytotoxic CD8 clonotypes in ibrutinib-treated CLL. Study-level information: Patient counts were around 12 relapsed/refractory, over 14 treatment-naive and around 17 IGHV unmutated. Complete response was seen in 2 patients and partial in roughly 25; around twelve progressed and roughly 14 stayed remitted after a median 68 months. The samples contained over 250,000 productive templates on average. They also contained an average of approximately 97,000 productive rearrangements. Study conclusions and caveats: At the start, clonality exceeded age-matched healthy donors and followed circulating CD8+ T-cell counts.

Profiling relied on immunoSEQ multiplex PCR, and the TCRdb table lists in-frame clones only, not all of them. Of about 24,000 clones listed, about 69% are singletons. The ends lost 2 bases at V and 8 bases at J; junction bases unmatched: 6. Germline V gene lookup returns CDR1 SGHRS and CDR2 YFSETQ. The CDR3 loop spans 15 amino acids. The sequence was collected from a human donor with chronic lymphocytic leukemia. The chain recombines TRBV5-1 with TRBJ2-1; 11 bases line up with TRBD2. The sequencing used PBMCs, collected after 12 months of ibrutinib treatment. The CDR3 DNA follows: TGCGCCAGCAGCTTTAGCGGGGGGGCCATCTATGAGCAGTTCTTC. It encodes CASSFSGGAIYEQFF.